The 4 T cell receptor beta chains below all came from one sample that was sequenced in a study of blood T cell repertoires in COVID-19. The repertoire was sequenced with immunoSEQ multiplex PCR; TCRdb's copy has only in-frame clones and lacks some. The sample carries under 400,000 clones, around 87% recorded once. The specimen sequenced was PBMCs or T cells enriched from blood (not recorded which). These receptors were collected from a man aged 40-55 years in a cohort exposed to, infected with or recovered from COVID-19 (not recorded which).

CDR3 DNA sequence: TGTGCCAGCAGCAGGAATAGCGGGAGACTAGACGAGCAGTACTTC. Translating it yields CASSRNSGRLDEQYF. The chain combines TRBV6-5 with TRBJ2-7; 9 bases fit TRBD2. Trimming cost V 6 bases and J 5 bases; bases outside gene matches: 11. The CDR3 length is 15 residues. The V gene's germline CDR1 is MNHEY and CDR2 SVGAGI.

The J gene is TRBJ1-4, the V gene TRBV19; D remains unclear. V lost 6 bases and J lost 2, with 16 bases in between. Germline CDR1 LNHDA, CDR2 SQIVND (reference sequence). CDR3 length: 16 amino acids. CDR3 DNA: TGTGCCAGTAGCCGGACGGTAGCGTCCACTAATGAAAAACTGTTTTTT. Its protein is CASSRTVASTNEKLFF.

This sequence joins TRBV2 and TRBJ2-7; 13 bases agree with TRBD2. V was pared by 4 bases and J by 4 bases, with 10 bases of the junction left unmatched. Germline CDR1 and CDR2: SNHLY and FYNNEI. The CDR3 runs 17 residues. The CDR3 is CASSGPGTSGIPYEQYF. As DNA, the CDR3 is TGTGCCAGCAGTGGGCCCGGGACTAGCGGGATCCCTTACGAGCAGTACTTC.

The rearrangement joins TRBV6-5 to TRBJ1-2; tentatively, D is TRBD1 (6 bases). Germline lookup yields CDR1 MNHEY and CDR2 SVGAGI. Trimming shortened V by 7 bases and J by 0 bases, and 12 bases separated the two germline ends. The CDR3 runs 14 residues. The CDR3 DNA reads TGTGCCAGCAAGAAGGGACAAGCTAACTATGGCTACACCTTC. The encoded protein is CASKKGQANYGYTF.